This TCR beta chain was sequenced in a study of cytomegalovirus exposure and HLA in healthy donors. Study findings and constraints: In an earlier analysis, about 87% or about 30%: the productive usage of most TCR beta V segments.

Details on this clone: Its specificity is unknown.

13 Jbeta primers and 60 Vbeta primers were used for the PCR. Profiling relied on immunoSEQ multiplex PCR, and the TCRdb table lists in-frame clones only, not all of them. Of 73,000 or so clones listed, 73% are singletons. Trimming left V 5 bases short and J 1 base short, with 8 bases between. This CDR3 region has 13 residues. Germline CDR1 MNHNY, CDR2 SVGAGI (reference sequence). The genes are TRBV6-6 and TRBJ1-1, with D possibly being TRBD1 (5 bases). Input material: PBMCs. The receptor comes from a woman in her thirties or forties in good health and CMV-seropositive. As DNA, the CDR3 is TGTGCCAGCAGTACGACAGAGAACACTGAAGCTTTCTTT. Residues: CASSTTENTEAFF.